The sequence of this TCR beta chain was determined in a study of cytomegalovirus exposure and HLA in healthy donors. PCR primers comprised 60 Vbeta and 13 Jbeta primers. Assay: immunoSEQ multiplex PCR; the TCRdb copy retains only in-frame clones and omits some. This table holds about 130,000 clones, around 81% found once. Of note for this clone: Its antigen is as yet unknown.

From germline, CDR1 is SGHNT and CDR2 YYREEE (reference sequence). J gave up 8 bases and V 4 bases, and 5 bases lay outside the gene matches. This CDR3 is built from 13 residues. The study, taken as a whole, reports: Fewer N-insertions than the approximately 700-donor mean were reportedly shown by an Asian-associated ancestry cluster in a later analysis. Some 16,000 TCR beta sequences were associated with HLA alleles at 0.05 false discovery rate in a later analysis.

The receptor's source is a woman aged 45-65 years in good health and CMV-seronegative. The chain has TRBV5-4 and TRBJ1-4, with 7 bases lining up with TRBD1. The sample comprised PBMCs. The CDR3 region has the DNA TGTGCCAGCAGCAGAGACAGGGAAGAAAAACTGTTTTTT. Amino acids: CASSRDREEKLFF. The complete variable domain, with remaining parts taken from reference TRBV5-4 and TRBJ1-4, reads ETGVTQSPTHLIKTRGQQVTLRCSSQSGHNTVSWYQQALGQGPQFIFQYYREEENGRGNFPPRFSGLQFPNYSSELNVNALELDDSALYLCASSRDREEKLFFGSGTQLSVL.